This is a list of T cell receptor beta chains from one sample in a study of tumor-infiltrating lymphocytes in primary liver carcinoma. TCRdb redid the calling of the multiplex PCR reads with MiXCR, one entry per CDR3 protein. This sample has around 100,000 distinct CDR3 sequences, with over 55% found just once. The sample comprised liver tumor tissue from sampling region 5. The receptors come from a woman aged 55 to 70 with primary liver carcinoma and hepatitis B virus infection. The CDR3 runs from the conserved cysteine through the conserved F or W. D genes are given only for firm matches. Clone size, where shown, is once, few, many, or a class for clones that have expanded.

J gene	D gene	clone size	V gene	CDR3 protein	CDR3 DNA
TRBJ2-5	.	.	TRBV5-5	CASSFELMNQETQYF	TGTGCCAGCAGCTTTGAGCTTATGAACCAAGAGACCCAGTACTTC
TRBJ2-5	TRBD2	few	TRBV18	CASSPSWREGRETQYF	TGTGCCAGCTCACCGAGTTGGCGGGAGGGCCGAGAGACCCAGTACTTC
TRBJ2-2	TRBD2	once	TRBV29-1	CSVGADGSGRDLGELFF	TGCAGCGTTGGGGCAGATGGTAGCGGGAGGGATCTTGGGGAGCTGTTTTTT
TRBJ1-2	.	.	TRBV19	CASSNGWMSLANYGYTF	TGTGCCAGTAGTAATGGATGGATGAGTTTAGCTAACTATGGCTACACCTTC
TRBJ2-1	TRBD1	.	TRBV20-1	CSAATGTGVNEQFF	TGCAGTGCTGCTACCGGGACAGGGGTCAATGAGCAGTTCTTC
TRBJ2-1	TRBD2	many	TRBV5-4	CASSLGARREGNNEQFF	TGTGCCAGCAGCTTGGGGGCGAGGCGGGAGGGTAACAATGAGCAGTTCTTC
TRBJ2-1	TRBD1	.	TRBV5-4	CASSLEGAKWNDQLF	TGTGCCAGCAGCTTGGAGGGGGCTAAGTGGAATGATCAGTTATTC
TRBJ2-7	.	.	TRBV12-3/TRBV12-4	CTNTSDADSYVQYF	TGTACCAACACCAGCGACGCCGACTCATACGTGCAGTACTTC
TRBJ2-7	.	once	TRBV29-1	CAVELSGSRGQYF	TGCGCCGTTGAATTGAGCGGATCTAGGGGGCAGTACTTC
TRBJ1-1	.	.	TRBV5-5	CASNFPTRNTETFF	TGTGCCAGCAACTTTCCGACTAGGAACACTGAAACTTTCTTT
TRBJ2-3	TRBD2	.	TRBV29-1	CNASGLGDTQYF	TGCAACGCTAGCGGCCTGGGAGATACACAGTATTTT
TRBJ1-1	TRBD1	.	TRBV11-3	CASSLRGLITGTDTKAFF	TGTGCCAGCAGCCTCAGGGGGCTTATAACGGGAACAGACACTAAAGCTTTCTTT
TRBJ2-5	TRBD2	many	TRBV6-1	CASSRAAAGETQYF	TGTGCCAGCAGCCGGGCGGCAGCGGGGGAGACCCAGTACTTC
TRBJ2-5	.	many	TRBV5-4	CASSPDYYQETQYF	TGTGCCAGCAGCCCAGACTACTACCAAGAGACCCAGTACTTC
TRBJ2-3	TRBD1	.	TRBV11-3	CTSSSWSLDRGTDTQYF	TGTACCAGTAGCTCTTGGTCCCTTGACAGGGGCACAGATACGCAGTATTTT
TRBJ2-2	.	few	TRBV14	CASKRARTEEMFF	TGTGCCAGCAAACGGGCGCGGACAGAAGAGATGTTTTTT
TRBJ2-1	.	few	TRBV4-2	CASSQDRISRNEQFF	TGTGCCAGCAGCCAAGATAGGATTAGCCGCAATGAGCAGTTCTTT
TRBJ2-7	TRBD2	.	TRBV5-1	CACSPQRELPYEQYF	TGCGCCTGCAGCCCCCAGCGGGAGCTTCCCTACGAGCAGTATTTC
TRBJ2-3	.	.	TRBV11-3	CAGSFRTSTDTQYF	TGTGCCGGCAGCTTCAGAACTAGCACAGACACGCAGTATTTT
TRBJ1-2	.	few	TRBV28	CASNEGRYGYTF	TGTGCCAGCAACGAGGGCCGATATGGCTACACCTTC
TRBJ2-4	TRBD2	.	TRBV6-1	CASSEVGGSLNIQHF	TGCGCCAGCAGTGAAGTCGGCGGGAGCTTGAACATTCAGCACTTC
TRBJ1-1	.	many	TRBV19	CASKDVNTEAFF	TGTGCCAGTAAAGACGTGAACACTGAAGCTTTCTTT
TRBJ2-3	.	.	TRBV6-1	CASSDLHATGGVQDTLYF	TGTGCCAGCAGTGACCTCCATGCGACAGGAGGGGTTCAAGATACGCTGTATTTT
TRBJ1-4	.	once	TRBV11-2	CASSSTENTRATDEKLFF	TGTGCCAGCAGCTCGACAGAGAACACTCGAGCAACTGATGAAAAACTGTTTTTT
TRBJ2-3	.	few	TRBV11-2	CASRPTGSSTDTEYF	TGTGCCAGCAGGCCGACAGGATCGTCGACAGATACAGAGTATTTT
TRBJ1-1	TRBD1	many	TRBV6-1	CASSEALRGPTGNTEAFF	TGTGCCAGCAGTGAAGCGCTTAGGGGCCCGACAGGGAATACTGAAGCTTTCTTT
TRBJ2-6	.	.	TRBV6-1	CASSDSYGANVLTF	TGTGCCAGCAGTGACAGCTATGGGGCCAATGTCCTGACTTTC
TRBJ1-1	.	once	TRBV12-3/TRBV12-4	CASSPQTGTEAFF	TGTGCCAGCAGTCCCCAAACAGGGACTGAAGCTTTCTTT
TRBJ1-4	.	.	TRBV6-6	CASGYSGLKREKLFF	TGTGCCAGCGGTTACTCGGGGCTAAAAAGAGAAAAACTGTTTTTT
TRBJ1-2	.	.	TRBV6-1	CASRAKYGYTF	TGTGCCAGTAGAGCCAAGTATGGCTACACCTTC
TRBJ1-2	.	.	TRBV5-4	CASSLTPRETGYGYTF	TGTGCCAGCAGCTTGACTCCACGCGAGACTGGATATGGCTACACCTTC
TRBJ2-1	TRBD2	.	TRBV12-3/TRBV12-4	CASREEREAPNEQFF	TGTGCCAGTAGAGAGGAGCGGGAGGCCCCCAACGAGCAGTTCTTC
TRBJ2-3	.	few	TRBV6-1	CASSLEWETDTQYF	TGTGCCAGCAGCCTGGAGTGGGAGACAGATACGCAGTATTTT
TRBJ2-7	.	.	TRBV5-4	CASSLRSSPKDYEQYF	TGTGCCAGCAGCTTGCGGAGCAGCCCAAAGGACTACGAGCAATACTTC
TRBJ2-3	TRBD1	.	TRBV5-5	CGSSIGQGDTQYF	TGTGGCAGCAGCATAGGACAGGGGGATACGCAGTATTTT
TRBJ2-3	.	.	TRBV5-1	CASNPSLSADTQYF	TGCGCCAGCAACCCATCCCTTTCGGCAGATACGCAGTATTTT
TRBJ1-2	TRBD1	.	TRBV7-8	CVCSLEDRVRGYTF	TGTGTCTGCAGCTTAGAAGACAGGGTTCGTGGTTACACCTTC
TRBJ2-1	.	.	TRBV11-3	CASSFRGARTMGSEQFF	TGTGCCAGCAGCTTCCGGGGGGCGCGGACCATGGGCAGCGAGCAGTTCTTC
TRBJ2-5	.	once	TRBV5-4	CAGSYSGGGETQYF	TGTGCCGGCAGCTATAGTGGAGGAGGGGAGACCCAGTACTTC
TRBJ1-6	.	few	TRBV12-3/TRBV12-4	CVSSLQLGSMGTSPLHF	TGTGTCAGCAGTTTACAGCTGGGCAGCATGGGGACTTCACCCCTCCACTTT
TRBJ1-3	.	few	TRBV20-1	CSARGTSKRGGNTIYF	TGCAGTGCTAGAGGGACCTCGAAGAGAGGTGGAAACACCATATATTTT
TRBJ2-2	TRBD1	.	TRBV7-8	CASSVRTGAGEPFF	TGTGCCAGTAGCGTCCGGACAGGGGCCGGGGAGCCGTTTTTT
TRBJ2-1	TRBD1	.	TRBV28	CASSVRQGNEQFF	TGTGCCAGCAGTGTCCGACAGGGAAATGAGCAGTTCTTC
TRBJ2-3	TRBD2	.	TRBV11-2	CASNFGLGCTDTLYF	TGTGCCAGCAACTTCGGACTAGGATGCACAGATACGCTGTATTTT
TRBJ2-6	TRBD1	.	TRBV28	CASSRDRGLFGANVLTF	TGTGCCAGCAGTAGGGACAGGGGGCTATTTGGGGCCAACGTCCTGACTTTC
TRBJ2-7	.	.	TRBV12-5	CASGLGTRTYGQYF	TGTGCTAGTGGTTTGGGCACTAGAACATACGGGCAGTACTTC
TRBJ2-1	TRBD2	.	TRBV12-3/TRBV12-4	CASSLAGTSVNEQFF	TGTGCCAGCAGTTTAGCGGGGACTAGCGTAAATGAGCAGTTCTTC